Following are 10 T cell receptor beta chains from one sample sequenced in a study of T cell responses to AZD1222 COVID-19 vaccine. Libraries were prepared by immunoSEQ multiplex PCR; TCRdb keeps only in-frame clonotypes and omits some of them. The repertoire has 110,000 or so clones, 86% of them found once; the top ten carry roughly a sixth. The material was peripheral blood, obtained 28 days after the second AZD1222 dose. These TCRs come from an adult who received the AZD1222 COVID-19 vaccine.

The rearrangement links TRBV14 to TRBJ2-7, with 7 bases identical to TRBD1. V was pared by 1 base and J by 2 bases, with 5 bases of the junction left unmatched. The CDR3 is 15 amino acids. Germline CDR1 is SGHDN and CDR2 is FVKESK. CDR3 in amino acids: CASSQARGTAYEQYF. CDR3 nucleotides: TGTGCCAGCAGCCAAGCCAGGGGGACCGCCTACGAGCAGTACTTC.

This chain uses TRBV6-2 or TRBV6-3 with TRBJ2-1, with 8 nucleotides matching TRBD2. Per germline, CDR1 MNHEY and CDR2 SVGEGT. Trimming removed 3 bases from V and 8 bases from J; junction bases left unmatched: 9. The CDR3 is made up of 15 amino acids. Here the CDR3 DNA reads TGTGCCAGCAGTTATTTGGGGCGGGAGGTGGATGAGCAGTTCTTC. Protein sequence: CASSYLGREVDEQFF.

As regards this clone: A read error may account for a junction end that differs from germline. This rearrangement joins TRBV11-2 to TRBJ2-3; D not resolved. The germline V gene has CDR1 SGHAT and CDR2 FQNNGV. The CDR3 has 13 amino acids. The CDR3 loop reads CASRLDGTDTQYF. CDR3 coding DNA: TGTGCCAGCCGCTTGGACGGCACAGATACGCAGTATTTT.

This clone was seen once. The V gene is TRBV28, the J gene TRBJ2-3; the match to TRBD1 covers 7 bases. This CDR3 spans 14 amino acids. Trimming took 4 bases from V and 2 from J; bases not matched to a gene: 3. Germline V gene lookup returns CDR1 MDHEN and CDR2 SYDVKM. Here the CDR3 reads CASSSGQHTDTQYF. The CDR3 DNA follows: TGTGCCAGCAGTTCGGGACAGCACACAGATACGCAGTATTTT.

The V gene is TRBV5-1, the J gene TRBJ2-3; TRBD1 is a possible D gene (8 bases). Germline V lookup: CDR1 SGHRS, CDR2 YFSETQ. CDR3 size: 15 residues. V was cut by 3 bases and J by 2 bases, with 13 bases left in between. CDR3 protein: CASSWGGQVTDTQYF. The CDR3 DNA reads TGCGCCAGCAGCTGGGGGGGACAGGTCACAGATACGCAGTATTTT.

The chain joins TRBV19 to TRBJ1-1, with 11 bases lining up with TRBD1. The germline V gene has CDR1 LNHDA and CDR2 SQIVND (reference sequence). V lost 8 bases to trimming and J lost 4 bases; unmatched junction nucleotides: 6. CDR3 length: 14 residues. The CDR3 DNA is TGTGCCAGTGAATTCGGGACAGGGGGCACTGAAGCTTTCTTT. Translated, it gives CASEFGTGGTEAFF.

V and J are TRBV18 and TRBJ2-6; no clear D. Germline V gene lookup returns CDR1 KGHSH and CDR2 LQKENI. V was cut by 3 bases and J by 0 bases, with 12 bases left in between. CDR3 length: 17 residues. The CDR3 reads CASSPMISGSGANVLTF. CDR3 bases: TGTGCCAGCTCACCGATGATATCTGGCTCTGGGGCCAACGTCCTGACTTTC.

The chain couples TRBV7-6 to TRBJ2-1, with TRBD2 identical over 14 bases. After removal of 4 bases from V and 10 bases from J, the junction contained 3 bases not matched to a gene. CDR1 SGHVS and CDR2 FNYEAQ come from the germline V gene. CDR3 length: 14 residues. This CDR3 reads CASSWTSGGKEQFF. The CDR3, as DNA: TGTGCCAGCAGCTGGACTAGCGGGGGGAAGGAGCAGTTCTTC.

The rearrangement joins TRBV19 to TRBJ2-3; 13 bases map to TRBD2. V was clipped by 5 bases and J by 3 bases; unmatched bases: 5. There are 16 residues in the CDR3. The germline CDR1 and CDR2 sequences are LNHDA and SQIVND (reference sequence). CDR3 protein: CASSPATSGGTDTQYF. As DNA, the CDR3 is TGTGCCAGTAGTCCTGCGACTAGCGGGGGGACAGATACGCAGTATTTT.

The chain couples TRBV30 to TRBJ1-1; no clear D gene. Germline CDR1 GTSNPN, CDR2 SVGIG (reference sequence). The CDR3 length is 11 residues. Trimming stripped 4 bases from V and 7 bases from J, with 10 bases between. The CDR3 sequence: CAWKRVGEAFF. CDR3 DNA: TGTGCCTGGAAGAGGGTCGGTGAAGCTTTCTTT.